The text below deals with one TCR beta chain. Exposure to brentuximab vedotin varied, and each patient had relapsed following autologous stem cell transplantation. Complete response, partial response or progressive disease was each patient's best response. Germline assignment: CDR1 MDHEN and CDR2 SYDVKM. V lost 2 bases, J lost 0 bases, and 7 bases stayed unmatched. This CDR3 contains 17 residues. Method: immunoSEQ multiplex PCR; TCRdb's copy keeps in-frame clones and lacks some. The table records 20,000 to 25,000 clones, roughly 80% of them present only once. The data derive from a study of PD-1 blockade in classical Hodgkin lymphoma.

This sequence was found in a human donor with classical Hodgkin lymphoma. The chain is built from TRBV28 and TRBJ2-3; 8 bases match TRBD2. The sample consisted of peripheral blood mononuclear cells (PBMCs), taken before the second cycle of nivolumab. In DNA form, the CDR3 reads TGTGCCAGCAGTTTACTTGGACTAGCAGGGAGCACAGATACGCAGTATTTT. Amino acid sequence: CASSLLGLAGSTDTQYF.